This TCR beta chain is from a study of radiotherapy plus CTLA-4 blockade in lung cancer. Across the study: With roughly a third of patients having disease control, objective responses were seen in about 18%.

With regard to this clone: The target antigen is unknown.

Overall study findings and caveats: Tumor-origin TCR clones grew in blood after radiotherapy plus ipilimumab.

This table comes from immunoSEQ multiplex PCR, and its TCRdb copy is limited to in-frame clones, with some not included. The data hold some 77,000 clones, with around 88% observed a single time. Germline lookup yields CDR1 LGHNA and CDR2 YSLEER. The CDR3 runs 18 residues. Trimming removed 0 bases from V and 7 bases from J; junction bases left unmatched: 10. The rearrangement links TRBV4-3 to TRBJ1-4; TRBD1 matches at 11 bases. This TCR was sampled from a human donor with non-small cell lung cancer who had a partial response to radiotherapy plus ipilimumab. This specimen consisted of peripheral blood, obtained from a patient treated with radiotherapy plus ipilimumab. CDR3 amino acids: CASSQDLLRTGGGEKLFF. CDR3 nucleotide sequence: TGCGCCAGCAGCCAAGATCTACTTCGGACAGGGGGCGGTGAAAAACTGTTTTTT.